These T cell receptor beta chains were read from a single sample in a study of T-cell memory formation after mild COVID-19. TCRdb processed the 5' RACE reads anew with MiXCR; each CDR3 protein has one entry. The sample contains hundreds of thousands of distinct CDR3 sequences, less than 20% of which appear only once. The source material was PBMCs or a T cell subset sorted from them (not recorded which). These receptors were taken from an adult woman who had mild COVID-19 (a few samples of this study predate the infection). Cell type and time point are not known. The CDR3 runs from the conserved cysteine through the conserved F or W.

J: TRBJ1-2
V: TRBV3-1
CDR3: CASSRSNIYGYTF

J: TRBJ1-1
V: TRBV12-3/TRBV12-4
CDR3: CASTPDGRVAFF

J: TRBJ2-3
V: TRBV29-1
CDR3: CSAEGTGGPSTQYF

J: TRBJ2-1
V: TRBV6-5
CDR3: CASRRGLAGGPYEQFF

J: TRBJ1-5
V: TRBV5-1
CDR3: CASSWGADSNQPQHF

J: TRBJ1-1
V: TRBV5-5
CDR3: CASSLGQNLMNTEAFF

J: TRBJ2-7
V: TRBV5-1
CDR3: CASSSGTGGYEQYF

J: TRBJ2-3
V: TRBV12-3/TRBV12-4
CDR3: CASSSLLAGATDTQYF

J: TRBJ1-3
V: TRBV7-8
CDR3: CASSPPGGNTIYF

J: TRBJ2-2
V: TRBV3-1
CDR3: CASSHYRGPLPNTGELFF

J: TRBJ2-1
V: TRBV12-3/TRBV12-4
CDR3: CASSLRLGISSYNEQFF

J: TRBJ2-1
V: TRBV7-2
CDR3: CASSVQLAGLYNEQFF

J: TRBJ1-2
V: TRBV30
CDR3: CAWSVRGDYGYTF

J: TRBJ2-5
V: TRBV13
CDR3: CASSNPPGQTYQETQYF

J: TRBJ2-1
V: TRBV30
CDR3: CAWSLAVSVEQFF

J: TRBJ2-3
V: TRBV5-1
CDR3: CASSPTGERTDTQYF

J: TRBJ1-1
V: TRBV27
CDR3: CASSSRRGALKTGAFF

J: TRBJ2-7
V: TRBV29-1
CDR3: CSVEDRGREQYF

J: TRBJ1-2
V: TRBV20-1
CDR3: CSATGPAGHGYTF

J: TRBJ2-7
V: TRBV27
CDR3: CASSLGTGKDYTYEQYF

J: TRBJ1-5
V: TRBV5-1
CDR3: CASSLDGTQPQHF

J: TRBJ1-3
V: TRBV3-1
CDR3: CASSGRDLGNTIYF

J: TRBJ2-7
V: TRBV5-1
CDR3: CASSDTGTEQYF

J: TRBJ2-3
V: TRBV7-9
CDR3: CASSFIQGLGTDTQYF

J: TRBJ1-3
V: TRBV11-2
CDR3: CASSFGGYGNTIYF

J: TRBJ2-3
V: TRBV20-1
CDR3: CSAPTSGVNTQYF

J: TRBJ2-7
V: TRBV2
CDR3: CASRPLEQYF

J: TRBJ2-3
V: TRBV21-1
CDR3: CASRHHITDTQYF

J: TRBJ1-1
V: TRBV7-6
CDR3: CASSSFRDRGLRDEAFF

J: TRBJ1-1
V: TRBV5-1
CDR3: CASSLSHGTEAFF

J: TRBJ2-7
V: TRBV18
CDR3: CASSMKGVEQYF

J: TRBJ2-3
V: TRBV12-3/TRBV12-4
CDR3: CASSPGTSGDSDTQYF

J: TRBJ2-7
V: TRBV2
CDR3: CASSLGQGKLYEQYF

J: TRBJ2-1
V: TRBV5-1
CDR3: CASSYSGTSGVYNEQFF

J: TRBJ2-7
V: TRBV5-1
CDR3: CASSLPGREQYF

J: TRBJ2-1
V: TRBV20-1
CDR3: CSARSLAETNEQFF

J: TRBJ2-2
V: TRBV27
CDR3: CAAQGTNTGELFF

J: TRBJ1-2
V: TRBV30
CDR3: CAWSTPLDRAFYGYTF

J: TRBJ1-1
V: TRBV5-1
CDR3: CASSLIRETEAFF

J: TRBJ2-7
V: TRBV6-1
CDR3: CASSSTSGGAGEQYF

J: TRBJ2-1
V: TRBV10-3
CDR3: CATQREGRNEQFF

J: TRBJ1-2
V: TRBV12-3/TRBV12-4
CDR3: CASSLGQGVGYTF

J: TRBJ2-4
V: TRBV5-6
CDR3: CASSFFSGSGKNIQYF

J: TRBJ1-1
V: TRBV12-3/TRBV12-4
CDR3: CASSQGTLKAFF

J: TRBJ2-7
V: TRBV9
CDR3: CASNSGQGSYEQYF

J: TRBJ1-2
V: TRBV5-4
CDR3: CASSMGGIRGYTF

J: TRBJ2-3
V: TRBV7-8
CDR3: CASSWDRGSTDTQYF

J: TRBJ2-2
V: TRBV29-1
CDR3: CSVASTNTGELFF

J: TRBJ1-1
V: TRBV5-1
CDR3: CASSFSGTRNTEAFF

J: TRBJ2-1
V: TRBV9
CDR3: CASSAGGAQRPYNEQFF

J: TRBJ2-1
V: TRBV12-3/TRBV12-4
CDR3: CASMAPGVAYNEQFF

J: TRBJ2-3
V: TRBV14
CDR3: CASSQRTSGGAGDTQYF

J: TRBJ2-3
V: TRBV6-2/TRBV6-3
CDR3: CAGSLRGKDTQYF